These T cell receptor beta chains were read from a single sample in a study of blood T cell repertoires in COVID-19. Data came from immunoSEQ multiplex PCR; TCRdb stores just in-frame clones and leaves some out. The repertoire consists of about 98,000 clones, with around 86% occurring once and the leading ten covering 10%. Sequenced: peripheral blood. The receptor set was obtained from a man aged 50-59 years with acute or convalescent COVID-19. Each CDR3 is given with its conserved first and last residue. A D gene is named only where the DNA matches it firmly. Clone size appears in some rows only: once, few, many, or a class for an expanded clone.

v_call	clone_size	j_call	d_call	cdr3_aa	cdr3_nt
TRBV19	.	TRBJ1-4	TRBD1	CASTGGSVVTNEKLFF	TGTGCCAGTACAGGGGGGTCTGTAGTAACTAATGAAAAACTGTTTTTT
TRBV15	.	TRBJ2-1	.	CATSRLQGGNEQFF	TGTGCCACCAGCAGACTACAGGGAGGGAATGAGCAGTTCTTC
TRBV19	.	TRBJ2-1	TRBD2	CASMASGSSYNEQFF	TGTGCCAGTATGGCTAGCGGGAGCTCCTACAATGAGCAGTTCTTC
TRBV10-1	.	TRBJ2-4	.	CASSESWQNIQYF	TGCGCCAGCAGTGAGTCCTGGCAAAACATTCAGTACTTC
TRBV5-4	.	TRBJ2-7	.	CASSLGLDSYEQYF	TGTGCCAGCAGCTTGGGACTAGACTCCTACGAGCAGTACTTC
TRBV7-9	.	TRBJ2-1	.	CASSPNTGFDYNEQFF	TGTGCCAGCAGCCCCAATACGGGATTTGACTACAATGAGCAGTTCTTC
TRBV2	once	TRBJ2-1	TRBD2	CASSGRLAGSYNEQFF	TGTGCCAGCAGTGGCCGACTAGCGGGGTCCTACAATGAGCAGTTCTTC
TRBV25-1	.	TRBJ2-7	TRBD1	CASSESGQGKFEQYF	TGTGCCAGCAGTGAATCCGGACAGGGGAAGTTCGAGCAGTACTTC
TRBV4-2	few	TRBJ1-2	TRBD1	CASSQEGDRANYGYTF	TGTGCCAGCAGCCAAGAGGGGGACAGAGCTAACTATGGCTACACCTTC
TRBV6-5	.	TRBJ2-7	TRBD2	CASSYSAGVYEQYF	TGTGCCAGCAGTTACTCGGCGGGAGTGTACGAGCAGTACTTC
TRBV5-1	.	TRBJ2-7	.	CASSLTGHGSYEQYF	TGCGCCAGCAGCTTAACTGGGCATGGTTCCTACGAGCAGTACTTC
TRBV2	.	TRBJ1-5	TRBD1	CASTRTGASNQPQHF	TGTGCCAGCACGCGAACAGGGGCGAGCAATCAGCCCCAGCATTTT
TRBV5-4	few	TRBJ2-7	TRBD2	CASSPGTSGYEQYF	TGTGCCAGCAGCCCCGGGACTAGCGGTTACGAGCAGTACTTC
TRBV7-8	.	TRBJ2-7	.	CASSLRVKYDSEQYF	TGTGCCAGCAGCTTACGGGTTAAATACGACTCCGAGCAGTACTTC
TRBV5-4	.	TRBJ1-1	.	CASIPRAGNTEAFF	TGTGCCAGCATCCCCCGGGCGGGTAACACTGAAGCTTTCTTT
TRBV6-6	.	TRBJ1-4	TRBD1	CASSLQGTNEKLFF	TGTGCCAGCAGCCTACAGGGGACTAATGAAAAACTGTTTTTT
TRBV19	once	TRBJ2-7	.	CASSTNYEQYF	TGTGCCAGTAGTACCAACTACGAGCAGTACTTC
TRBV12-3/TRBV12-4	many	TRBJ2-5	.	CASSFGETQYF	TGTGCCAGCAGTTTCGGAGAGACCCAGTACTTC
TRBV5-8	.	TRBJ1-1	.	CASSSPPSTEAFF	TGTGCCAGCAGCTCCCCCCCTAGCACTGAAGCTTTCTTT
TRBV24-1	.	TRBJ1-2	TRBD1	CATSDPTGGNYGYTF	TGTGCCACCAGTGACCCGACAGGGGGCAACTATGGCTACACCTTC
TRBV21-1	.	TRBJ2-7	.	CASSKVPLTSGRARYVDEQYF	TGTGCCAGCAGCAAAGTTCCGTTGACTAGCGGGAGGGCCAGGTACGTCGACGAGCAGTACTTC
TRBV5-1	few	TRBJ1-3	TRBD1	CASSPGRDRISGNTIYF	TGCGCCAGCAGCCCGGGACGGGACAGAATCTCTGGAAACACCATATATTTT